The 15 T cell receptor beta chains below come from one sample, sequenced in a study of T cell responses to AZD1222 COVID-19 vaccine. Some clones are missing from TCRdb's copy, which holds only in-frame ones; the method was immunoSEQ multiplex PCR. The sample has about 79,000 clones, roughly 87% seen once. Sequences were derived from peripheral blood, sampled 28 days after the second AZD1222 dose. The receptors were sampled from an adult who received the AZD1222 COVID-19 vaccine.

This chain joins TRBV28 and TRBJ1-2; D perhaps matches TRBD1 (6 bases). The CDR3 has 15 residues. Trimming took 7 bases from V and 5 from J, leaving 20 bases between them. CDR1 is MDHEN, CDR2 SYDVKM, per germline. The CDR3 sequence is CASTSGTGTRYGYTF. In nucleotides, the CDR3 is TGTGCCAGCACCTCCGGTACAGGGACAAGATATGGCTACACCTTC.

This clone came up a few times. The chain combines TRBV27 with TRBJ2-7; 10 bases are shared with TRBD2. V trimming: 3 bases; J trimming: 0 bases; junction bases outside the gene matches: 8. Germline CDR1 MNHEY, CDR2 SMNVEV (reference sequence). The CDR3 sequence is 17 residues long. CDR3 DNA sequence: TGTGCCAGCAGTTTTCTAGCGGGAGCAGGCAGCTCCTACGAGCAGTACTTC. It specifies CASSFLAGAGSSYEQYF.

The V call is TRBV19, the J call TRBJ2-1; D remains ambiguous. Germline V gives CDR1 LNHDA, CDR2 SQIVND (reference sequence). With 3 bases removed from V and 6 bases from J, the gap between germline ends came to 6 bases. CDR3 length: 12 residues. CDR3 DNA: TGTGCCAGTAGTATCTCCAGCAATGAGCAGTTCTTC. Translation: CASSISSNEQFF.

The chain uses TRBV11-2 and TRBJ2-1; D is tentatively TRBD1 or TRBD2 (6 bases each). The CDR3 length is 15 residues. Trimming pared 8 bases from V and 4 bases from J, leaving 18 bases between. Germline CDR1 and CDR2: SGHAT and FQNNGV. Here the CDR3 DNA reads TGTGCCAGCGGGGGGCTACGGGACCTATACAATGAGCAGTTCTTC. This translates into CASGGLRDLYNEQFF.

This chain joins TRBV15 and TRBJ2-1; D may be TRBD2 (6 bases). The CDR3 sequence is 17 residues long. Germline lookup yields CDR1 LNHNV and CDR2 YYDKDF (reference sequence). V lost 1 base to trimming and J lost 10 bases, with 23 bases between them. The CDR3 loop is CATSRASLAGWAQEQFF. CDR3 bases: TGTGCCACCAGCAGAGCCTCACTAGCTGGGTGGGCCCAGGAGCAGTTCTTC.

CDR3: CASSSLGGGGGTDTQYF. Written as DNA, the CDR3 is TGCGCCAGCAGCTCCCTTGGGGGAGGGGGCGGCACAGATACGCAGTATTTT. This chain joins TRBV5-1 and TRBJ2-3; either TRBD1 or TRBD2 may supply D (7 bases each). This CDR3 has 17 amino acids. The ends were cut back, 3 bases at V and 1 base at J, with 18 bases in the middle. Germline V lookup: CDR1 SGHRS, CDR2 YFSETQ. The entire variable domain, with the rest obtained from reference TRBV5-1 and TRBJ2-3, is as follows: KAGVTQTPRYLIKTRGQQVTLSCSPISGHRSVSWYQQTPGQGLQFLFEYFSETQRNKGNFPGRFSGRQFSNSRSEMNVSTLELGDSALYLCASSSLGGGGGTDTQYFGPGTRLTVL.

The rearrangement uses TRBV20-1 and TRBJ2-7; no clear D gene. Germline CDR1 and CDR2: DFQATT and SNEGSKA (reference sequence). Trimming left V 3 bases short and J 0 bases short, with 9 bases between. This CDR3 region has 13 residues. CDR3 loop: CSASLASSYEQYF. The CDR3 region has the DNA TGCAGTGCTAGTCTGGCTAGCTCCTACGAGCAGTACTTC.

In DNA form, the CDR3 reads TGCGCCAGCAGTTCGATCGCGGAAGAAGCTTTCTTT. Translated, it gives CASSSIAEEAFF. The chain employs TRBV5-1 and TRBJ1-1; D remains unclear. Trimming removed 5 bases from V and 8 bases from J, with 13 bases in between. This CDR3 comprises 12 residues. CDR1 is SGHRS and CDR2 is YFSETQ in the germline V gene.

This clone has a handful of counts. The CDR3 here is CASSSVGDQPQHF. The CDR3 DNA reads as TGTGCCAGCAGCTCCGTTGGAGATCAGCCCCAGCATTTT. The chain links TRBV7-2 to TRBJ1-5; no clear D gene. The CDR3 is made up of 13 amino acids. Trimming stripped 4 bases from V and 5 bases from J, with 9 bases between. Germline CDR1 reads SGHTA; CDR2 reads FQGNSA.

The chain carries TRBV6-4 and TRBJ2-3, with TRBD2 matching 11 bases. CDR1 MRHNA and CDR2 SNTAGT come from the germline V gene. The CDR3 has 16 residues. Germline trimming cut 3 bases from V and 2 bases from J; bases unmatched to any gene: 4. The CDR3 loop reads CASSELAGGTTDTQYF. The CDR3 region has the DNA TGTGCCAGCAGTGAGTTAGCGGGAGGGACCACAGATACGCAGTATTTT.

The table lists this clone with a few counts. The V call is TRBV18, the J call TRBJ1-2; TRBD1 matches 11 bases. The V gene's germline CDR1 is KGHSH and CDR2 LQKENI. Trimming at V came to 3 bases and at J to 2 bases, leaving 2 bases not matched to a gene. The length of the CDR3 is 15 residues. In DNA form, the CDR3 reads TGTGCCAGCTCACCGGGACAGGGGGTGAACTATGGCTACACCTTC. Protein product: CASSPGQGVNYGYTF.

This chain uses TRBV7-2 with TRBJ2-3; TRBD2 matches 8 bases. The CDR3 loop spans 13 amino acids. V gave up 4 bases and J gave up 6 bases; unmatched junction bases: 3. CDR1 is SGHTA and CDR2 is FQGNSA in the germline V gene. CDR3 region: CASSSRGGDTQYF. The CDR3 DNA is TGTGCCAGCAGCTCTCGGGGGGGTGATACGCAGTATTTT.

The chain has TRBV6-5 and TRBJ2-7; D gene ambiguous. Trimming stripped 6 bases from V and 4 bases from J, with 13 bases between. The CDR3 extends over 13 amino acids. CDR1 is MNHEY and CDR2 is SVGAGI in the germline V gene. The CDR3: CASSVARMYEQYF. The CDR3 coding sequence is TGTGCCAGCAGCGTGGCCCGTATGTACGAGCAGTACTTC.

V is TRBV28 and J is TRBJ2-2; 10 positions match TRBD1. Trimming removed 8 bases from V and 3 bases from J; junction bases left unmatched: 9. The germline CDR1 and CDR2 sequences are MDHEN and SYDVKM. The CDR3 has 16 residues. The CDR3 DNA is TGTGCCAGCGGCGTTTACGGGACAGGGGACACCGGGGAGCTGTTTTTT. This codes for CASGVYGTGDTGELFF.

This clone was seen more than once but under ten times. The chain carries TRBV12-3 or TRBV12-4 and TRBJ2-7; D unclear. The CDR3 length is 11 residues. V lost 3 bases and J lost 6, with 6 bases in between. The CDR3 bases are TGTGCCAGCAGTTTCGTCGGCGAGCAGTACTTC. Encoded protein: CASSFVGEQYF.